What follows are 18 T cell receptor beta chains derived from one specimen sequenced in a study of cytomegalovirus exposure and HLA in healthy donors (dated by TCRdb to the late 2010s). The library was produced with the immunoSEQ multiplex PCR assay. A mixture of 60 forward primers for TCR Vbeta segments and 13 reverse primers for TCR Jbeta segments was used in the multiplex PCR. As stored in TCRdb, this immuneACCESS dataset retains in-frame rearrangements with V and J assigned. A fraction of the clones does not appear; measured against another copy, unresolved V genes explain less than half of the discrepancy, and the remainder lacks a known reason. This sample has approximately 99,000 clones in its table, and 73% of those were observed once. The top ten clonotypes cover approximately 3.5% of the sample. The sample comprised PBMCs. The receptor set was obtained from a middle-aged man in good health and CMV-seronegative.

J is TRBJ2-1 and V is TRBV7-3; 9 bases align to TRBD2. V was clipped by 4 bases and J by 7 bases; unmatched bases: 8. Germline lookup yields CDR1 SGHTA and CDR2 FQGTGA. The CDR3 length is 15 residues. The CDR3, as DNA: TGTGCCAGCAGCTCCAGCGGGGGGCAAACAAATGAGCAGTTCTTC. As protein: CASSSSGGQTNEQFF.

The rearrangement uses TRBV6-6 and TRBJ1-5; D not resolved. In germline, CDR1 is MNHNY, CDR2 SVGAGI (reference sequence). The V end lost 5 bases, the J end lost 6 bases, and 11 bases lay between the germline ends. The CDR3 extends over 13 amino acids. The CDR3 loop reads CASSGGPAQPQHF. CDR3 sequence (DNA): TGTGCCAGCAGTGGAGGGCCTGCTCAGCCCCAGCATTTT.

The rearrangement uses TRBV6-5 and TRBJ2-2; perhaps TRBD1 as D (6 bases). V lost 5 bases, J lost 3 bases, and 13 bases lay in between. Germline V gene data show CDR1 as MNHEY and CDR2 as SVGAGI. The CDR3 loop spans 15 amino acids. The CDR3 region has the DNA TGTGCCAGCAGTCGAACTGGGGGCGACACCGGGGAGCTGTTTTTT. Translation: CASSRTGGDTGELFF.

This clone has only a few counts. The chain uses TRBV2 and TRBJ2-1; 8 nucleotides line up with TRBD2. Germline loops: CDR1 SNHLY, CDR2 FYNNEI. The length of the CDR3 is 12 residues. With V trimmed by 5 bases and J by 9 bases, 3 bases remained unmatched. The CDR3: CASSRGGGEQFF. The CDR3 DNA follows: TGTGCCAGCAGTCGGGGGGGTGGTGAGCAGTTCTTC.

This chain uses TRBV10-2 with TRBJ1-5, with 10 nucleotides matching TRBD1. Germline CDR1 is WSHSY and CDR2 is SAAADI. The CDR3 spans 15 residues. Trimming at V came to 6 bases and at J to 0 bases, leaving 2 bases not matched to a gene. CDR3 sequence reads: CASRTGGTSNQPQHF. The CDR3 DNA reads as TGCGCCAGCAGGACAGGGGGCACTAGCAATCAGCCCCAGCATTTT.

The chain joins TRBV29-1 to TRBJ2-3, with D possibly matching TRBD2 (6 bases). The germline CDR1 and CDR2 sequences are SQVTM and ANQGSEA. The CDR3 sequence is 14 residues long. Trimming cost V 7 bases and J 2 bases, with 16 bases left between them. The CDR3 coding sequence is TGCAGCGCCCGGACGGGAGTACTCACAGATACGCAGTATTTT. Translation: CSARTGVLTDTQYF.

The chain joins TRBV5-1 to TRBJ2-1; tentatively, D is TRBD2 (6 bases). This CDR3 comprises 15 residues. V lost 3 bases and J 4 bases, leaving 14 bases between the germline ends. Germline CDR1 and CDR2: SGHRS and YFSETQ. The CDR3 region is CASSSPSGPYNEQFF. CDR3 nucleotide sequence: TGCGCCAGCAGCTCCCCCAGCGGGCCTTACAATGAGCAGTTCTTC.

The chain joins TRBV4-1 to TRBJ1-2; TRBD1 matches 7 bases. V was pared by 2 bases and J by 8 bases, with 5 bases of the junction left unmatched. Germline V gene sequence: CDR1 MGHRA, CDR2 YSYEKL. This CDR3 has 13 residues. CDR3 amino acids: CASSQRQGDGYTF. The CDR3 bases are TGCGCCAGCAGCCAACGACAGGGCGACGGCTACACCTTC.

This chain uses TRBV5-8 with TRBJ2-7; D is unresolved. V lost 0 bases and J lost 12, with 16 bases in between. CDR3 size: 13 residues. Germline CDR1 SGHTS, CDR2 YDEGEE. The CDR3 loop reads CASSLGPAHSGYF. The CDR3 DNA sequence: TGTGCCAGCAGCTTGGGTCCAGCCCACTCGGGGTACTTC.

This clone showed up just once. The chain has TRBV1 and TRBJ2-3; the table's D gene call, TRBD2, was not cross checked with the DNA. TRBV1 is a pseudogene segment. This CDR3 comprises 18 residues. CDR3 in amino acids: CTSSQSSWRPPSTDTQYF. The CDR3 DNA sequence: TGCACCAGCAGCCAGTCTTCCTGGAGACCCCCTAGCACAGATACGCAGTATTTT.

J is TRBJ1-5 and V is TRBV6-1; D ambiguous. V shed 10 bases and J shed 0 bases, with 13 bases lying between them. Germline CDR1 reads MNHNS; CDR2 reads SASEGT. The CDR3 covers 14 residues. The CDR3 nucleotides read TGTGCCACCAAACTAGGTGGTAGCAATCAGCCCCAGCATTTT. It specifies CATKLGGSNQPQHF.

The V and J genes are TRBV5-1 and TRBJ1-4; no firm D call. Germline V CDR1 and CDR2: SGHRS, YFSETQ. This CDR3 contains 16 residues. Trimming left V 3 bases short and J 5 bases short, with 17 bases between. CDR3 residues: CASSSHPTDLNEKLFF. CDR3 coding DNA: TGCGCCAGCAGCTCCCATCCGACGGACTTGAATGAAAAACTGTTTTTT.

This clone showed up just a few times. The chain recombines TRBV6-5 with TRBJ1-1, with D possibly matching TRBD1 (6 bases). The V gene's germline CDR1 is MNHEY and CDR2 SVGAGI. The CDR3 sequence is 13 residues long. Trimming took off 7 bases at V and 1 base at J, with 10 bases between the two ends. The CDR3, as DNA: TGTGCCAGCACAATCAGGGGGAACACTGAAGCTTTCTTT. As protein: CASTIRGNTEAFF.

This clone was seen more than once but under ten times. V is TRBV30 and J is TRBJ2-2; 9 nucleotides align to TRBD2. The junction had 11 bases not matched to a gene; V was cut back by 2 bases and J by 4 bases. This CDR3 contains 17 residues. Germline CDR1 GTSNPN, CDR2 SVGIG (reference sequence). The CDR3 loop reads CAWSRGGGGWVTGELFF. CDR3 DNA sequence: TGTGCCTGGAGTCGAGGCGGGGGGGGCTGGGTCACCGGGGAGCTGTTTTTT.

The rearrangement links TRBV2 to TRBJ2-3; 9 bases fit TRBD1. The CDR3 extends over 15 amino acids. Germline V lookup: CDR1 SNHLY, CDR2 FYNNEI. The V gene end was trimmed by 6 bases and the J gene end by 5 bases; junction bases not matched to a gene: 9. CDR3 in amino acids: CASRPRTGVGDTQYF. The CDR3 nucleotides are TGTGCCAGCAGGCCGAGGACAGGGGTTGGAGATACGCAGTATTTT.

This clone was picked up a small number of times. The rearrangement joins TRBV6-4 to TRBJ2-3; 9 nucleotides line up with TRBD2. This CDR3 spans 15 amino acids. After removal of 3 bases from V and 4 bases from J, the junction contained 5 bases not matched to a gene. The germline V gene has CDR1 MRHNA and CDR2 SNTAGT. CDR3 in DNA: TGTGCCAGCAGTGAGCTAGCGGGGCAGGCAGATACGCAGTATTTT. This sequence encodes CASSELAGQADTQYF.

In this sample, this clone turned up once. The chain is built from TRBV30 and TRBJ1-6, with a weak D call TRBD1 (5 bases). Per germline, CDR1 GTSNPN and CDR2 SVGIG (reference sequence). Trimming stripped 8 bases from V and 4 bases from J, with 18 bases between. The CDR3 covers 15 residues. CDR3 in amino acids: CALGGMSDYNSPLHF. In nucleotides, the CDR3 is TGTGCCCTGGGGGGTATGTCAGATTATAATTCACCCCTCCACTTT.

V usage is TRBV5-8 and J usage is TRBJ1-3; D ambiguous. The V end was cut by 2 bases, the J end by 4 bases, with 10 bases between. This CDR3 is 14 amino acids long. Germline-derived CDR1 and CDR2 are SGHTS and YDEGEE. CDR3 in amino acids: CASSLNRDGNTIYF. The CDR3 DNA reads as TGTGCCAGCAGCTTAAACAGAGACGGAAACACCATATATTTT.